This T cell receptor (beta chain) was identified during a study of blood T cell repertoires in COVID-19. About the study: Samples taken during acute and convalescent COVID-19 were collected in the United States, Italy and Spain. T cells, B-cell-depleted T cells, or PBMCs supplied cDNA or gDNA.

In the study's own analysis: Amplification from reference gene primers served as the basis for estimated nucleated cell counts. Profiled with immunoSEQ multiplex PCR; TCRdb holds only in-frame clones, not every one. The V and J calls and clone size were taken over from that table, and D and trimming were inferred from the DNA. Of 150,000 to 200,000 clones listed, about 90% are singletons. From germline, CDR1 is GTSNPN and CDR2 SVGIG (reference sequence). The CDR3 runs to 17 residues. The J segment lost 3 bases and the V segment lost 0 bases, leaving 8 bases of the junction unmatched. The gene calls are TRBV30 and TRBJ2-7, with 13 bases matching TRBD2. The sample was peripheral blood. The TCR comes from a woman in her seventies with acute or convalescent COVID-19. CDR3: CAWSVQTSGGSHYEQYF. The CDR3 bases are TGTGCCTGGAGTGTTCAGACTAGCGGGGGGTCCCACTACGAGCAGTACTTC.